This TCR beta chain was retrieved from a study of blood T cell repertoires in COVID-19 (dated by TCRdb to 2018 to 2021). Regarding the complete study: The collaborator samples originated in the United States, Italy and Spain and spanned the acute and convalescent phases of COVID-19. The prospective study material was composed of cDNA or gDNA derived from T cells, B-cell-depleted T cells, or PBMCs. Subjects who had been exposed to COVID-19, were actively infected with it, or had recovered from it provided the deeply sampled blood TCRbeta repertoires that made up the dataset. The repertoires were made available in a free public database intended to serve as a resource for research on the immune response to SARS-CoV-2. The samples were drawn from two sources: the first 160 participants of the ongoing ImmuneRACE study, and 1,000 to 1,500 subjects contributed by 6 global collaborators. Sample metadata almost always included a de-identified subject ID, COVID-19 status, age in years and sex. HLA class I and class II types, where available, came from metadata supplied by the sample provider rather than from assay-based typing. The paper's findings and limits, for the study overall: The amount of clinical and demographic metadata varied by source and participant and was provided uncurated.

TCRbeta CDR3 regions were amplified from genomic DNA by means of the immunoSEQ Assay, a bias-controlled multiplex PCR. For the original study's pipeline: Within the assay, amplification of reference gene primers was used to estimate how many nucleated cells each sample contained. To quantify the absolute abundance of each unique TCRbeta CDR3 rearrangement, sequence reads were collapsed and filtered. For each sample, productive Simpson clonality was calculated by taking the square root of Simpson's diversity index across productive rearrangements. TCRdb took this table from immuneACCESS and kept in-frame rearrangements with V and J called. Such tables lack part of the clones; where checked against another copy, unresolved V genes explain under half of the gap, and the rest is unexplained. The V and J calls and clone size come from that table; D and trimming were worked out from the DNA. The sample table shows about 210,000 clones, and about 87% are seen once. About 1.7% of the sample is in the top ten clones.

The collaborating institutions used their own protocols to collect whole blood in K2EDTA tubes. For TCRbeta analysis, collaborators shipped samples in one of three forms: frozen whole blood, isolated PBMCs, or DNA extracted from either of those sample types. V has 3 bases trimmed and J has 5 bases trimmed; junction bases matching no gene number 6. CDR1 and CDR2 are read off the germline V gene as KGHDR and SFDVKD. From the cysteine through the phenylalanine, the CDR3 covers 15 amino acids. CDR3 DNA only is kept here, 45 bases in frame from base 1. On this clone itself: The clone's antigen remains unknown. Per-nucleotide qualities are absent, and no much larger clonotype sits a single base away.

The receptor's source is a man aged 65 to 85 with acute or convalescent COVID-19. Sequencing used peripheral blood. The V gene is TRBV24-1 and the J gene is TRBJ1-1, with 9 junctional bases fitting TRBD1. This receptor has the CDR3 CATSDRGTGLTEAFF. The DNA sequence is as follows: TGTGCCACCAGTGATCGAGGGACAGGGCTTACTGAAGCTTTCTTT.